This TCR beta chain appears in the sequencing data of a study of blood T cell repertoires in COVID-19. Looking at the study overall: T cells, B-cell-depleted T cells, or PBMCs supplied cDNA or gDNA.

Germline CDR1 and CDR2: MNHEY and SMNVEV (reference sequence). The CDR3 sequence is 16 residues long. Trimming took off 6 bases at V and 4 bases at J, with 21 bases between the two ends. TCRdb keeps only in-frame clones here, not all; method: immunoSEQ multiplex PCR. Altogether 450,000 to 500,000 clones are present, roughly 85% being singletons, with the ten largest covering approximately 2.9%. The clonotype comes from a human donor in a cohort sampled during active COVID-19. The specimen sequenced was peripheral blood. This rearrangement joins TRBV27 to TRBJ1-1; D possibly corresponds to TRBD1 (5 bases). For the CDR3, the DNA is TGTGCCAGCAGCCCGAATACTTTAAGGGGTGGCACTGAAGCTTTCTTT. Amino acid sequence: CASSPNTLRGGTEAFF.